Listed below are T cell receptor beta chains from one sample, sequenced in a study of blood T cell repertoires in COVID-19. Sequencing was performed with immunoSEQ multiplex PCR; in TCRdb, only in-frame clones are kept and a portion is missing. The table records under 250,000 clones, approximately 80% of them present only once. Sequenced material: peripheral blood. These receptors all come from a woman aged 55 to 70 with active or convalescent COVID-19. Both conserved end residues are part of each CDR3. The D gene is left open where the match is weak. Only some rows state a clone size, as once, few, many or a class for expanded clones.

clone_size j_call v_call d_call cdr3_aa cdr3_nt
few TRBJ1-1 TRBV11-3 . CASSLSSAYTEAFF TGTGCCAGCAGCTTATCTTCAGCGTACACTGAAGCTTTCTTT
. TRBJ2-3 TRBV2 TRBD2 CASNGLAGGGTDTQYF TGTGCCAGCAATGGACTAGCGGGGGGAGGGACAGATACGCAGTATTTT
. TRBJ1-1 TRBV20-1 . CSARGDTEAFF TGCAGTGCTAGGGGCGACACTGAAGCTTTCTTT
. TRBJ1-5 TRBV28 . CASSLPGSNQPQHF TGTGCCAGCAGTTTACCGGGGAGCAATCAGCCCCAGCATTTT
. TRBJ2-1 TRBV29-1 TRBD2 CSVPGGPSSYNEQFF TGCAGCGTTCCGGGGGGGCCTAGCTCCTACAATGAGCAGTTCTTC
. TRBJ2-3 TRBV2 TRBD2 CASRGLAVDTQYF TGTGCCAGCAGGGGACTAGCGGTAGATACGCAGTATTTT
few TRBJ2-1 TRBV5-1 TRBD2 CASSTPPMTSGRSGEQFF TGCGCCAGCAGCACCCCCCCGATGACTAGCGGGAGATCTGGTGAGCAGTTCTTC
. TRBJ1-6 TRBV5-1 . CASSLADSENSPLHF TGCGCCAGCAGCTTAGCGGACTCGGAGAATTCACCCCTCCACTTT
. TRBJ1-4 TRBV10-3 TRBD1 CAISESSRLDRGGAEREKLFF TGTGCCATCAGTGAAAGTTCCCGTTTGGACAGGGGAGGCGCAGAACGGGAAAAACTGTTTTTT
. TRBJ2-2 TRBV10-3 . CAIRGDTNTGELFF TGTGCCATCAGAGGGGACACCAACACCGGGGAGCTGTTTTTT
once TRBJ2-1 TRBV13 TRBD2 CASSLGLIAGVYNEQFF TGTGCCAGCAGCTTAGGCCTAATAGCGGGAGTTTACAATGAGCAGTTCTTC
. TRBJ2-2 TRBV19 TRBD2 CASSGTTIRTGELFF TGTGCCAGTAGTGGGACTACCATCCGCACCGGGGAGCTGTTTTTT
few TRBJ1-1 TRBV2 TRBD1 CASSIRQGLSTEAFF TGTGCCAGCAGTATCCGACAGGGGTTGAGCACTGAAGCTTTCTTT
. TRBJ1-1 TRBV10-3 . CAISGRQANTEAFF TGTGCCATCAGTGGAAGACAGGCCAACACTGAAGCTTTCTTT
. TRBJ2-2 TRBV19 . CASSPRGGAGELFF TGTGCCAGTAGTCCTAGAGGGGGGGCCGGGGAGCTGTTTTTT
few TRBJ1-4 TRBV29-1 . CSVAVMAAHNEKLFF TGCAGCGTTGCGGTTATGGCGGCCCATAATGAAAAACTGTTTTTT
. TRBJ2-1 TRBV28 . CASSPRLSHVSYNEQFF TGTGCCAGCAGTCCACGACTGTCTCACGTATCCTACAATGAGCAGTTCTTC
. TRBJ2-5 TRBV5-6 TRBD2 CASSLYWVAGDQETQYF TGTGCCAGCAGCTTGTATTGGGTAGCGGGAGACCAAGAGACCCAGTACTTC
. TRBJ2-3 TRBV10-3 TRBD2 CAISAAGAGGVDTQYF TGTGCCATCAGTGCGGCGGGGGCGGGGGGAGTAGATACGCAGTATTTT
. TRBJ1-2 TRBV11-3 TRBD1 CASSLGQGDYGYTF TGTGCCAGCAGCCTTGGACAGGGGGACTATGGCTACACCTTC
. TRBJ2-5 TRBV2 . CASSRGLQETQYF TGTGCCAGCAGTAGGGGACTTCAAGAGACCCAGTACTTC
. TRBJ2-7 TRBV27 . CASSTTSRTYEQYF TGTGCCAGCAGCACGACTAGTCGCACCTACGAGCAGTACTTC
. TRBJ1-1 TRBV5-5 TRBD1 CASHSGQGRTEAFF TGTGCCAGTCACTCCGGACAGGGAAGAACTGAAGCTTTCTTT
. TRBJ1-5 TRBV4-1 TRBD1 CASSQEPTGGQPQHF TGCGCCAGCAGCCAAGAACCGACAGGGGGCCAGCCCCAGCATTTT
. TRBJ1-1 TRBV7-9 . CASSLDGGGTEAFF TGTGCCAGCAGCTTAGACGGGGGTGGGACTGAAGCTTTCTTT
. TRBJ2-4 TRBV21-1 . CASSKPGLAGGGKAKNIQYF TGTGCCAGCAGCAAGCCCGGACTAGCGGGAGGAGGGAAGGCCAAAAACATTCAGTACTTC
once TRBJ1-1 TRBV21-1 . CASSKAFRTGEDTEAFF TGTGCCAGCAGCAAAGCGTTTCGGACAGGAGAGGACACTGAAGCTTTCTTT
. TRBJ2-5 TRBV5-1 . CASSSIGQPRETQYF TGCGCCAGCAGCTCAATAGGACAGCCGAGAGAGACCCAGTACTTC